This T cell receptor (beta chain) was recorded in a study of shared clonotypes between healthy human individuals. On the study more broadly: Each donor had three CD4 naive, three CD4 memory, two CD8 naive and one CD8 memory plate. Findings of the study overall: Across several donors, naive CD4 shared 5% to 6.5%, naive CD8 more than 3%, memory CD4 over 2%, memory CD8 around 0.42%.

A word on this clone: Its antigen is unidentified. Other DNA sequences in the same sample also yield this CDR3.

Replicate PCRs for sorted subsets used approximately 190 ng DNA; this equaled tens of thousands of T cell genomes. TCRdb keeps only in-frame clones here, not all; method: immunoSEQ multiplex PCR. The sample lists approximately 2,200,000 clones; around 93% were seen once. V was pared by 4 bases and J by 3 bases, with 4 bases between. This CDR3 is 12 amino acids long. CDR1 is SGHDT, CDR2 YYEEEE, per germline. CD45RO-negative, CCR7-positively selected cells formed the naive CD8 fraction, excluding terminally differentiated effector memory CD45RA+ cells. The study enrolled healthy HIV-negative adults without recent acute infections or vaccinations as donors.

The source is a man between 18 and 29 years old in good health. Some clones in this sample may be carry-over from other donors' samples. The sample taken for sequencing was naive CD8+ T cells from PBMCs. This chain uses TRBV5-6 with TRBJ2-2; unclear D gene. In DNA form, the CDR3 reads TGTGCCAGCAGCCACTACACCGGGGAGCTGTTTTTT. Encoded protein: CASSHYTGELFF.